This T cell receptor beta chain was obtained from a study of blood T cell repertoires in COVID-19. Study background: Sites across the United States, Italy and Spain contributed samples from acute and convalescent COVID-19. PBMCs, B-cell-depleted T cells, or T cells provided the cDNA or gDNA that made up the material.

The CDR3 is 12 amino acids. V shed 6 bases and J shed 3 bases, with 9 bases lying between them. Germline-derived CDR1 and CDR2 are LNHDA and SQIVND (reference sequence). Original processing notes: By means of reference gene primer amplification, nucleated cell counts were estimated. Libraries were prepared by immunoSEQ multiplex PCR; TCRdb keeps only in-frame clonotypes and omits some of them. From that table come the V and J calls and clone size; the DNA was used to work out D and trimming. The sample consists of over 300,000 clones, around 90% of them appearing once. This clonotype originated in a man in his forties or fifties with acute or convalescent COVID-19. The sample consisted of peripheral blood. J is TRBJ2-7 and V is TRBV19; D might be TRBD1 (6 bases). CDR3 sequence (DNA): TGTGCCAGTAGCCAGGACAGCTACGAGCAGTACTTC. Amino acid sequence: CASSQDSYEQYF.